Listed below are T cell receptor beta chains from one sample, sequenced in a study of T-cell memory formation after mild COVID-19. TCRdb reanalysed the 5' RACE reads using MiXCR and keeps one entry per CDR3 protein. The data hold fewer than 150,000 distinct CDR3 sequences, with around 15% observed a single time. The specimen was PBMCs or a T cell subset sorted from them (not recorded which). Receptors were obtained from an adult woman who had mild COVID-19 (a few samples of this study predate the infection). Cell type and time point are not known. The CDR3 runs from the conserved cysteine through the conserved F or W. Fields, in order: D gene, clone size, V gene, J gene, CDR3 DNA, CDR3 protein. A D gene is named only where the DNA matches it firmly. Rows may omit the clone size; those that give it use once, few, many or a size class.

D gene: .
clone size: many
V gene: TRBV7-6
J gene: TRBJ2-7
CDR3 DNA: TGTGCCAGCAGCTTCGGACCAACCTACGAGCAGTACTTC
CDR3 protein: CASSFGPTYEQYF

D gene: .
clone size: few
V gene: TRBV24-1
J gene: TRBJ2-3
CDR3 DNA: TGTGCCACCAGTGATTTTTCGACGGGGACAGATACGCAGTATTTT
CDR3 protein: CATSDFSTGTDTQYF

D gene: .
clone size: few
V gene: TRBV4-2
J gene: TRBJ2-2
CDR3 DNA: TGTGCCAGCAGCCAAGTGTCAGACACCGGGGAGCTGTTTTTT
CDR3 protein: CASSQVSDTGELFF

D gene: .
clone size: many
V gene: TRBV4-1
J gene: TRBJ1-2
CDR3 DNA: TGCGCCAGCAGCCAAGTTACAGGGATTATCTATGGCTACACCTTC
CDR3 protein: CASSQVTGIIYGYTF

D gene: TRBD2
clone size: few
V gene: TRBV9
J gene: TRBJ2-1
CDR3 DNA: TGTGCCAGCAGCGCGTCGGGAGGGCTAGCTCGCAATGAGCAGTTCTTC
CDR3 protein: CASSASGGLARNEQFF

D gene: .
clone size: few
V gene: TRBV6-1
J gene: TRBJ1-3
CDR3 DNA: TGTGCCAGCGGAGGAAACACCATATATTTT
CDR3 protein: CASGGNTIYF

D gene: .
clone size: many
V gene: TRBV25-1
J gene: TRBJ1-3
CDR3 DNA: TGTGCCAGCAGTGGACAGTTTGGAAACACCATATATTTT
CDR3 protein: CASSGQFGNTIYF

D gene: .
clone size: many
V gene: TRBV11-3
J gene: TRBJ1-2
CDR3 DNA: TGTGCCAGCAGCTTAGTCACAGAGGGAGGGGCGGATGGCTACACCTTC
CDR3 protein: CASSLVTEGGADGYTF

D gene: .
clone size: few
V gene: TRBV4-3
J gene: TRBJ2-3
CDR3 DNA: TGCGCCAGCAGCATAGGCTCCACGGCAGATACGCAGTATTTT
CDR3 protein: CASSIGSTADTQYF

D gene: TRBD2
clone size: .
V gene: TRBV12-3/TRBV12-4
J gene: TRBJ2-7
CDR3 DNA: TGTGCCAGCAGTACGGGAGGGAGTACCTACGAGCAGTACTTC
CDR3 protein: CASSTGGSTYEQYF

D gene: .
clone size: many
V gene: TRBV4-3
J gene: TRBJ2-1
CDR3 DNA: TGTGCCAGTAGTCCTAACTACAATGAGCAGTTCTTC
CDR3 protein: CASSPNYNEQFF

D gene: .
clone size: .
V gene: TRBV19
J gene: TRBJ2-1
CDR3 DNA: TGTGCCAGTAGTATTTATGGGGGTTCTACACTCAATGAGCAGTTCTTC
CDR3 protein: CASSIYGGSTLNEQFF

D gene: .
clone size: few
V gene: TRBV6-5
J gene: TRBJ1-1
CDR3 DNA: TGTGCCAGCAGTTACTCGAGTACAGGGTATACTGAAGCTTTCTTT
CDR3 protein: CASSYSSTGYTEAFF

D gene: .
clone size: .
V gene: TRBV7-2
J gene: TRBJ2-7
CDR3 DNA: TGTGCCAGCAGCTCCAGGGACCGATACGAGCAGTACTTC
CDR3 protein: CASSSRDRYEQYF

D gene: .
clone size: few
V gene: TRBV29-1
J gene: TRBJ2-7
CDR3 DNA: TGCAGCGTTGATGTGACAGATTCTTACGAGCAGTACTTC
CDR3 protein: CSVDVTDSYEQYF

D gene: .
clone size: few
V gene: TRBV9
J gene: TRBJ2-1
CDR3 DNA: TGTGCCAGCAGCGGCTCAACGCGTGTCTACAATGAGCAGTTCTTC
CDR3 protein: CASSGSTRVYNEQFF

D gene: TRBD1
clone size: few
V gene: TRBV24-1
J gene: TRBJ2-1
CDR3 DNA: TGTGCCACCAGCGACAGGGTCGGGGACAATGAGCAGTTCTTC
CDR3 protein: CATSDRVGDNEQFF

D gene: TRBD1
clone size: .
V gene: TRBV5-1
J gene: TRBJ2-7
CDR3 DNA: TGCGCCAGCAGCTTCATAGGTTTACAGGGGGGTACCTACGAGCAGTACTTC
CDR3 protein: CASSFIGLQGGTYEQYF

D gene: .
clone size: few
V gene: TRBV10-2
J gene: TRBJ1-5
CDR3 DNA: TGCGCCAGCAGTGAGTCCGGTTATCAGCCCCAGCATTTT
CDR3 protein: CASSESGYQPQHF

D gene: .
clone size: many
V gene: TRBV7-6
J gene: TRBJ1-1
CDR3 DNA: TGTGCCAGCAGCCCTAGTGGGGCCAGAGACACTGAAGCTTTCTTT
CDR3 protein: CASSPSGARDTEAFF

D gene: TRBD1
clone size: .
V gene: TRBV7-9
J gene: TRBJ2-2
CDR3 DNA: TGTGCCAGCAGCTTCGAAGGACAGGGGACCCCAGTCAGGGAGCTGTTTTTT
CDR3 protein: CASSFEGQGTPVRELFF

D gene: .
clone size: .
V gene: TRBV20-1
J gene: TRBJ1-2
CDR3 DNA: TGCAGTGCTAGAACCGAGACTGGGGGCTACACCTTC
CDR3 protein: CSARTETGGYTF

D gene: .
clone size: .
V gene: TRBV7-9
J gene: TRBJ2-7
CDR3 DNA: TGTGCCAGCAGCTCACAGGGAGATGGGTTCGAGCAGTACTTC
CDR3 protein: CASSSQGDGFEQYF

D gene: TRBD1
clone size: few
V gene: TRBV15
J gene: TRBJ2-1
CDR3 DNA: TGTGCCACCAGCAGGACCAGGGGGTCCTACAATGAGCAGTTCTTC
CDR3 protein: CATSRTRGSYNEQFF

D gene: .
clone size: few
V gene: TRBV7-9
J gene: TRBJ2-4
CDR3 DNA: TGTGCCAGCAGCCTACGAGGGTACGGAAACATTCAGTACTTC
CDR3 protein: CASSLRGYGNIQYF

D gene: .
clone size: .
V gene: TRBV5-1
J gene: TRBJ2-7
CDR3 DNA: TGCGCCAGCCGATCTGCGATGGTGGGGACCTACGAGCAGTACTTC
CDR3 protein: CASRSAMVGTYEQYF

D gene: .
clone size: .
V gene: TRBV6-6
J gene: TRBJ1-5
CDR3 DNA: TGTGCCAGCAGGGGTTCAGTGTCCAGCAATCAGCCCCAGCATTTT
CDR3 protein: CASRGSVSSNQPQHF

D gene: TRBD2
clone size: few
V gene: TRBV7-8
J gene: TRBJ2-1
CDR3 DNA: TGTGCCAGCAGCTTAGGAGGGAGGGCCTACGATGAGCAGTTCTTC
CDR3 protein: CASSLGGRAYDEQFF

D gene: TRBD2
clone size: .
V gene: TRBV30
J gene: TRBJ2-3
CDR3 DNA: TGTGCCTGGACTGGCGGCGGGAGGATAGATACGCAGTATTTT
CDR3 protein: CAWTGGGRIDTQYF

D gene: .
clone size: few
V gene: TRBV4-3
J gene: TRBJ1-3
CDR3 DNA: TGCGCCAGCAGCCAAGATCGAACAAGCTCTGGAAACACCATATATTTT
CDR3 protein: CASSQDRTSSGNTIYF

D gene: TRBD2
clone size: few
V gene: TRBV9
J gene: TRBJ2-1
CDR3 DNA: TGTGCCAGCAGCGTGTTCCTAGCGGGAGAAGGTGAGCAGTTCTTC
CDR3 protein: CASSVFLAGEGEQFF